Listed here is a single T cell receptor beta chain. Its antigen is undetermined. The source of the sample is a study of Ad26.COV2.S vaccination and SARS-CoV-2 variants. Points from the study as a whole: Vaccine and placebo recipients had comparable breadth of non-spike TCRs.

Treatment given: around 19 received Ad26.COV2.S at low or high dose, single or two shots; 5 received placebo; per-sample allocation not given. Samples were taken on day 63 after the first vaccine or placebo injection. Some clones are missing from TCRdb's copy, which holds only in-frame ones; the method was immunoSEQ multiplex PCR. The sample records 300,000 to 400,000 clones, about 85% being singletons. CDR3 size: 12 residues. Germline V gene data show CDR1 as SGHAT and CDR2 as FQNNGV. Trimming stripped 5 bases from V and 5 bases from J, with 9 bases between. The source is a person aged 18-65 years who received the Ad26.COV2.S COVID-19 vaccine or a placebo. The sample was peripheral blood, taken in a trial of Ad26.COV2.S vaccine versus placebo. This sequence joins TRBV11-2 and TRBJ2-5; D remains unclear. CDR3 sequence: CASSPPRETQYF. The CDR3 bases are TGTGCCAGCAGCCCCCCCCGTGAGACCCAGTACTTC.